These T cell receptor beta chains were read from a single sample in a study of T cell changes during pregnancy in multiple sclerosis. TCRdb's table, derived via immunoSEQ multiplex PCR, lists solely in-frame clones and lacks some. The data contain fewer than 15,000 clones, roughly 90% of them singletons. The sequencing here drew on CD8+ T cells from peripheral blood mononuclear cells, taken in the first trimester of pregnancy. The receptors stem from a female donor with multiple sclerosis, enrolled in a pregnancy study. The CDR3 runs from the conserved cysteine through the conserved F or W. A D gene is named only where the DNA matches it firmly. Only some rows state a clone size, as once, few, many or a class for expanded clones.

CASSFTGGVSPLHF TGCGCCAGCAGCTTCACAGGGGGCGTTTCACCCCTCCACTTT TRBJ1-6 - TRBD1 TRBV5-1
CASSYSGQIYGYTF TGTGCCAGCAGTTACTCAGGACAGATATATGGCTACACCTTC TRBJ1-2 - - TRBV6-5
CASSKALKVLTAGQSYEQYF TGTGCCAGCAGCAAAGCGCTTAAGGTCCTTACCGCGGGACAGTCATACGAGCAGTACTTC TRBJ2-7 - - TRBV21-1
CASRIGERNQPQHF TGTGCCAGCAGAATTGGGGAGAGGAATCAGCCCCAGCATTTT TRBJ1-5 - - TRBV6-1
CASSDSDRGDYNEQFF TGTGCCAGCAGTGACTCCGACAGGGGAGACTACAATGAGCAGTTCTTC TRBJ2-1 - TRBD1 TRBV6-4
CASTRGYLDEQYF TGTGCCAGCACTAGAGGCTACCTCGACGAGCAGTACTTC TRBJ2-7 - - TRBV13
CASSLWTGLSNEQFF TGCGCCAGCAGCTTGTGGACGGGATTATCCAATGAGCAGTTCTTC TRBJ2-1 - - TRBV5-1
CASSLLGGNEQFF TGTGCCAGCAGTTTACTAGGGGGCAATGAGCAGTTCTTC TRBJ2-1 medium-sized - TRBV27
CASSFSLAGNTDTQYF TGTGCCAGCAGTTTTAGTCTAGCGGGGAACACAGATACGCAGTATTTT TRBJ2-3 - TRBD2 TRBV28
CASSGQGLDTGELFF TGTGCCAGCAGTGGACAGGGGCTGGACACCGGGGAGCTGTTTTTT TRBJ2-2 - TRBD1 TRBV6-4
CAWSEGVTGELFF TGTGCCTGGAGTGAGGGGGTCACCGGGGAGCTGTTTTTT TRBJ2-2 - - TRBV30
CASSIGMNTEAFF TGTGCCAGTAGTATTGGCATGAACACTGAAGCTTTCTTT TRBJ1-1 once - TRBV19
CASSQWSRYEQFF TGTGCCAGCAGCCAATGGTCGAGGTATGAGCAGTTCTTC TRBJ2-1 - - TRBV4-2
CAWSWGEPYGYTF TGTGCCTGGAGTTGGGGCGAACCCTATGGCTACACCTTC TRBJ1-2 once - TRBV30
CASSLGQGEGPETQYF TGTGCCAGCAGCCTAGGACAGGGGGAAGGGCCGGAGACCCAGTACTTC TRBJ2-5 - TRBD1 TRBV5-6
CASSQAGAEYKNIQYF TGCGCCAGCAGCCAAGCAGGGGCTGAATACAAAAACATTCAGTACTTC TRBJ2-4 once - TRBV4-3
CSVEMNRGTGELFF TGCAGCGTTGAAATGAACAGGGGAACCGGGGAGCTGTTTTTT TRBJ2-2 medium-sized TRBD1 TRBV29-1
CASRLDNSPLHF TGTGCCAGCAGACTAGACAATTCACCCCTCCACTTT TRBJ1-6 - - TRBV7-9
CASSPSGGAADTQYF TGTGCCAGCAGCCCTAGCGGGGGGGCCGCAGATACGCAGTATTTT TRBJ2-3 few TRBD2 TRBV6-4
CASSLGIMGGRETQYF TGTGCCAGCAGCTTAGGGATTATGGGGGGTCGAGAGACCCAGTACTTC TRBJ2-5 - - TRBV7-3
CASSLLGDFGDTIYF TGTGCCAGCAGCTTGCTGGGGGACTTTGGAGACACCATATATTTT TRBJ1-3 - - TRBV7-9
CASSSGGAYNEQFF TGTGCCAGCAGTAGCGGGGGGGCCTACAATGAGCAGTTCTTC TRBJ2-1 - TRBD2 TRBV27
CASSLVAAGGPTDTQYF TGCGCCAGCAGCCTAGTCGCAGCGGGGGGCCCCACAGATACGCAGTATTTT TRBJ2-3 - TRBD2 TRBV4-1
CATSGGTGGSNEQFF TGTGCCACCAGCGGCGGGACAGGGGGTAGTAATGAGCAGTTCTTC TRBJ2-1 - TRBD1 TRBV15
CASSGTSGGPDTQYF TGTGCCAGCAGTGGGACTAGCGGGGGACCAGATACGCAGTATTTT TRBJ2-3 - TRBD2 TRBV6-1
CASSDQGNTEAFF TGCGCCAGCAGTGACCAGGGCAACACTGAAGCTTTCTTT TRBJ1-1 - - TRBV10-1
CASSEAQVGGNTIYF TGTGCCAGCAGTGAAGCTCAGGTTGGTGGAAACACCATATATTTT TRBJ1-3 - - TRBV6-1
CASSEGTAYEQYF TGTGCCAGCAGCGAGGGGACAGCCTACGAGCAGTACTTC TRBJ2-7 - TRBD1 TRBV5-6
CAWSTGMNTEAFF TGTGCCTGGAGTACAGGGATGAACACTGAAGCTTTCTTT TRBJ1-1 medium-sized - TRBV30
CASSEVFAGEEDEQFF TGTGCCAGCAGTGAAGTTTTTGCGGGGGAGGAAGATGAGCAGTTCTTC TRBJ2-1 - TRBD2 TRBV6-1
CASSPQGGNTEAFF TGTGCCAGCAGCCCTCAGGGGGGCAACACTGAAGCTTTCTTT TRBJ1-1 - TRBD1 TRBV7-3
CASSEDPGTYNEQFF TGTGCCAGCAGTGAAGATCCCGGGACTTACAATGAGCAGTTCTTC TRBJ2-1 once - TRBV6-1
CASPGDNFHTGELFF TGTGCCAGCCCAGGGGACAACTTTCACACCGGGGAGCTGTTTTTT TRBJ2-2 - - TRBV6-1
CAWSLGRGLQPQHF TGTGCCTGGAGCCTCGGCAGGGGGCTTCAGCCCCAGCATTTT TRBJ1-5 - TRBD1 TRBV30
CASSIVRETGLNTEAFF TGTGCCAGTAGTATAGTCAGGGAGACAGGGTTGAACACTGAAGCTTTCTTT TRBJ1-1 - TRBD1 TRBV19
CASSGSGAYEQYF TGTGCCAGCAGCGGTAGCGGGGCCTACGAGCAGTACTTC TRBJ2-7 once TRBD2 TRBV9
CASSDSTSGGADTQYF TGTGCCAGCAGTGACTCGACTAGCGGGGGGGCAGATACGCAGTATTTT TRBJ2-3 once TRBD2 TRBV6-4
CASSLIGRQGHGELFF TGTGCCAGCAGCTTGATAGGTCGGCAGGGGCACGGGGAGCTGTTTTTT TRBJ2-2 - - TRBV7-9
CARDTGVETYQPQHF TGTGCCCGCGATACAGGGGTAGAGACTTATCAGCCCCAGCATTTT TRBJ1-5 - TRBD1 TRBV27
CASSEFGGFSYNEQFF TGTGCCAGCAGTGAATTCGGGGGGTTCTCCTACAATGAGCAGTTCTTC TRBJ2-1 once TRBD2 TRBV2
CASSVSGEGYTEAFF TGTGCCAGCAGTGTGTCAGGGGAGGGCTACACTGAAGCTTTCTTT TRBJ1-1 - - TRBV28
CASSDGGNTEAFF TGTGCCAGCAGCGACGGGGGGAACACTGAAGCTTTCTTT TRBJ1-1 - - TRBV6-5
CASSRALTGTSTDTQYF TGTGCCAGCAGCCGCGCCCTGACAGGGACTTCCACAGATACGCAGTATTTT TRBJ2-3 - - TRBV28
CASRFGQGEAFF TGTGCCAGCAGATTCGGACAGGGTGAAGCTTTCTTT TRBJ1-1 - TRBD1 TRBV7-9
CASSQARYSREDEKLFF TGCGCCAGCAGCCAAGCACGCTATTCCAGGGAGGATGAAAAACTGTTTTTT TRBJ1-4 few - TRBV4-1
CASSAGTANYGYTF TGTGCCAGCTCAGCCGGGACAGCTAACTATGGCTACACCTTC TRBJ1-2 - TRBD1 TRBV18
CASSLPDRVYNSPLHF TGTGCCAGCAGCCTTCCCGACAGGGTCTATAATTCACCCCTCCACTTT TRBJ1-6 - TRBD1 TRBV7-2
CATSNPTPAGKLFF TGTGCCACCAGCAATCCGACCCCCGCGGGAAAACTGTTTTTT TRBJ1-4 - - TRBV15
CASSQSVSGSYNEQFF TGTGCCAGCAGCCAATCTGTTAGCGGGTCCTACAATGAGCAGTTCTTC TRBJ2-1 - TRBD2 TRBV4-2
CASSEEAGARELFF TGTGCCAGCAGTGAAGAGGCGGGGGCGAGGGAGCTGTTTTTT TRBJ2-2 - - TRBV6-4
CASSPAGGIDIEQYF TGTGCCAGCTCACCAGCAGGTGGCATAGATATCGAGCAGTACTTC TRBJ2-7 - - TRBV18
CASSLTVGGELGGEQYF TGTGCCAGCAGTTTAACGGTTGGGGGGGAACTTGGGGGCGAGCAGTACTTC TRBJ2-7 - TRBD2 TRBV28
CASSHFKVIAGDEQYF TGTGCCAGCAGCCACTTTAAGGTGATAGCGGGGGACGAGCAGTACTTC TRBJ2-7 - TRBD2 TRBV7-9